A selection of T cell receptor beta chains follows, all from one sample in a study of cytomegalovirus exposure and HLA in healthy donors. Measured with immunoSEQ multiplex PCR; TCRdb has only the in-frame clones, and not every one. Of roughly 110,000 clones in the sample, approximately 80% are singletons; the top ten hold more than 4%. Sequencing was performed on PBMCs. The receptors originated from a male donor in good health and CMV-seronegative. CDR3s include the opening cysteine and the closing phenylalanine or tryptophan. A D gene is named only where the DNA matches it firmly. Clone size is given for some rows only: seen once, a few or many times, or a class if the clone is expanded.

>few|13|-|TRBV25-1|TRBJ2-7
TGTGCCACCGAAGATGGGGGGTCCTACGAGCAGTACTTC
CATEDGGSYEQYF
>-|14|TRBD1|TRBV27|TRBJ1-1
TGTGCCAGCAGTTTCCTGCAGGGGGCTTCTGAAGCTTTCTTT
CASSFLQGASEAFF
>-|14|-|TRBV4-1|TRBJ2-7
TGCGCCAGCAGCCAAGGGACTGCTTCCTACGAGCAGTACTTC
CASSQGTASYEQYF
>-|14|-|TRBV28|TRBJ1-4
TGTGCCAGCAGGCCACAGGGTAAGGGTGAAAAACTGTTTTTT
CASRPQGKGEKLFF
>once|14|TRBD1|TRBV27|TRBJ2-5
TGTGCCACCAATATTCGACAGGGGGTAGGAGAGCAGTACTTC
CATNIRQGVGEQYF
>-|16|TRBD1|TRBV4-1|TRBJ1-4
TGCGCCAGCAGCCATCCATTCGGGACAGGGGCTCCAAAACTGTTTTTT
CASSHPFGTGAPKLFF
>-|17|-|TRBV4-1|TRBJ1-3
TGCGCCAGCAGCCACCCCTACAGTACCCCTCCGAGAAACACCATATATTTT
CASSHPYSTPPRNTIYF
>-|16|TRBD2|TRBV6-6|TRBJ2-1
TGTGCCAGCAGTTCAAAGACTAGCGGGAGACATAATGAGCAGTTCTTC
CASSSKTSGRHNEQFF
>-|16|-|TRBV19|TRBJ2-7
TGTGCCAGTAGTATAGATCAAGGTTCGGGCTCCTACGAGCAGTACTTC
CASSIDQGSGSYEQYF
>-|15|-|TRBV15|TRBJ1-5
TGTGCCACCAGCAGAGGTGCGGGGGAAAATCAGCCCCAGCATTTT
CATSRGAGENQPQHF
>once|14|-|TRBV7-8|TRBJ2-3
TGTGCCAGCAGCTCCCGATTCTACACAGATACGCAGTATTTT
CASSSRFYTDTQYF
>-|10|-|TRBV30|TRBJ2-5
TGTGCCTCGGGCCAAGAGACCCAGTACTTC
CASGQETQYF
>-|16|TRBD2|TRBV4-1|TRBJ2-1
TGCGCCAGCAGCCAAATAAGCGGGATCTCCTACAATGAGCAGTTCTTC
CASSQISGISYNEQFF
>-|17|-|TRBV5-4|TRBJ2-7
TGTGCCAGCAGCTCGGCTAATCTAGACCCAGAGCCCTACGAGCAGTACTTC
CASSSANLDPEPYEQYF
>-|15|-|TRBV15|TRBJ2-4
TGTGCCACCAGCAGAGGGGGGGTAGCCAAAAACATTCAGTACTTC
CATSRGGVAKNIQYF
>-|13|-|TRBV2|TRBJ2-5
TGTGCCAGCATGGACGGGGGAGAGGAGACCCAGTACTTC
CASMDGGEETQYF
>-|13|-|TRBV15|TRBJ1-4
TGTGCCACCAGCAGAGATCTGACAGAAAAACTGTTTTTT
CATSRDLTEKLFF
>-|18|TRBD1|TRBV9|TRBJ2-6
TGTGCCAGCAGCCCCCGACAGGGGACAAGCTCTGGGGCCAACGTCCTGACTTTC
CASSPRQGTSSGANVLTF
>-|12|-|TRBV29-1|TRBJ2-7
TGCAGCGTTGCCGGGAAAGGCTACGAGCAGTACTTC
CSVAGKGYEQYF
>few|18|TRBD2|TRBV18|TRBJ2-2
TGTGCCAGCTCACGGGGACTAGCGGGAGGTTCGAACACCGGGGAGCTGTTTTTT
CASSRGLAGGSNTGELFF
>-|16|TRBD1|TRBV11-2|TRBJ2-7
TGTGCCAGCAGCTTACCAACCGGGACAGGCTACTACGAGCAGTACTTC
CASSLPTGTGYYEQYF
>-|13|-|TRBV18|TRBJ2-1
TGTGCCAGCTCATACGGACTTCCCAATGAGCAGTTCTTC
CASSYGLPNEQFF
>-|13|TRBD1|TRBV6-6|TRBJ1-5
TGTGCCAGCAGCTCGACAGGGAATCAGCCCCAGCATTTT
CASSSTGNQPQHF
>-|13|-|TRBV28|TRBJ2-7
TGTGCCAGCAGCTCAGGTACCCCCTACGAGCAGTACTTC
CASSSGTPYEQYF
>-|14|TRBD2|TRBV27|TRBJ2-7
TGTGCCAGCAGTCGGGAGCGGGGGCCTTACGAGCAGTACTTC
CASSRERGPYEQYF
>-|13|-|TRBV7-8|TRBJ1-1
TGTGCCAGCGGGGGACAAGTGAACACTGAAGCTTTCTTT
CASGGQVNTEAFF
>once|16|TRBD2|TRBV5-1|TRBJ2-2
TGCGCCAGCAGCTCCGGGACTAGCGGGAGAACCGGGGAGCTGTTTTTT
CASSSGTSGRTGELFF
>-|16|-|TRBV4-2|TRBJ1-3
TGTGCCAGCAGCCAAGCCTTTCAGGGATTGGAAGACACCATATATTTT
CASSQAFQGLEDTIYF
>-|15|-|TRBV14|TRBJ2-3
TGTGCCAGCAGCCTCCTAGGCGGAGGCACAGATACGCAGTATTTT
CASSLLGGGTDTQYF
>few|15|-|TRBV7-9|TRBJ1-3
TGTGCCAGCAGCTTAGCCGGGGAGGCTGGAAACACCATATATTTT
CASSLAGEAGNTIYF
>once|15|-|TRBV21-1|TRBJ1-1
TGTGCCAGCCGCCATACGACAGGGGCGAACACTGAAGCTTTCTTT
CASRHTTGANTEAFF
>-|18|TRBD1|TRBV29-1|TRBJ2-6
TGCAGCGTCTCGGACAGGATAAGGTCCCCGGGAGGGGCCAACGTCCTGACTTTC
CSVSDRIRSPGGANVLTF
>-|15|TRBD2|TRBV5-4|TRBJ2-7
TGTGCCAGCAGCTTGACTAGCGGGAGGGCCTACGAGCAGTACTTC
CASSLTSGRAYEQYF
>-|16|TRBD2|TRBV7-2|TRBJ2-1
TGTGCCAGCAGGAAGACTAGCGGGAGGACCGACAATGAGCAGTTCTTC
CASRKTSGRTDNEQFF
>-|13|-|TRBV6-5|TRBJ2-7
TGTGCCAGCAGTTACGGAGGGGGCGGCGAGCAGTACTTC
CASSYGGGGEQYF
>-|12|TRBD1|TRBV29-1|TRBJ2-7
TGCAGCGCCACCGGACAGGGAAGCGAGCAGTACTTT
CSATGQGSEQYF